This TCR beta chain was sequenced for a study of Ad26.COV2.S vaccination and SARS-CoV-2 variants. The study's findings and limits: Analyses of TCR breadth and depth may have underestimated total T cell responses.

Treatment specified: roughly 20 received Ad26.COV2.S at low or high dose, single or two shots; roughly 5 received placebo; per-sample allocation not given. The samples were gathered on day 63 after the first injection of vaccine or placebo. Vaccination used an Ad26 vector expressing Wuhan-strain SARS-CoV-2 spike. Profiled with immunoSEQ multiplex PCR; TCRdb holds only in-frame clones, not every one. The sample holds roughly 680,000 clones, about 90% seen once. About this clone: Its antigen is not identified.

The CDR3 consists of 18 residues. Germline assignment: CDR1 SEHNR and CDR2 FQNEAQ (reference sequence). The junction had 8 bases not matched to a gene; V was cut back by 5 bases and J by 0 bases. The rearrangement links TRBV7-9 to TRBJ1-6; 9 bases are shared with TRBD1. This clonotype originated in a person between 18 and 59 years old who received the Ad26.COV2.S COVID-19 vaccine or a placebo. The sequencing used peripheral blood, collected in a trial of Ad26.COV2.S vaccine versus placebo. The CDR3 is CASSITQGASSYNSPLHF. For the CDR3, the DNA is TGTGCCAGCAGCATTACACAGGGGGCCAGCTCCTATAATTCACCCCTCCACTTT.